This T cell receptor beta chain was recorded in a study of T cell changes during pregnancy in multiple sclerosis. Germline-derived CDR1 and CDR2 are SGHVS and FNYEAQ. The CDR3 is 14 amino acids. Trimming stripped 2 bases from V and 1 base from J, with 6 bases between. TCRdb's copy holds only in-frame clones and misses some; the assay was immunoSEQ multiplex PCR. The data show 90,000 to 95,000 clones, approximately 90% seen once. The rearrangement links TRBV7-6 to TRBJ1-5; D gene unclear. The sequence was collected from a female donor with multiple sclerosis, enrolled in a pregnancy study. The material sequenced was peripheral blood, taken before pregnancy. The CDR3 sequence is CASSLSESNQPQHF. Here the CDR3 DNA reads TGTGCCAGCAGCTTATCTGAGAGCAATCAGCCCCAGCATTTT.